A selection of T cell receptor beta chains follows, all from one sample in a study of read filtering for tumor transcriptome and immune sequencing. TCRdb passed the reads through MiXCR, listing each CDR3 protein once. The profile covers 93,000 or so distinct CDR3 sequences, with about 22% appearing a single time and over 10% taken by the ten largest. Sequencing was performed on a population of CD138-negative cells sorted from bone marrow. The receptors were gathered from a donor at least 40 years old with multiple myeloma. CDR3s include the opening cysteine and the closing phenylalanine or tryptophan. Each record gives: V gene, J gene, D gene, clone size, CDR3 length, CDR3 DNA, CDR3 protein. The D gene is left open where the match is weak. The listing skips clone size in some rows; elsewhere it reads once, few, many or a size class.

>TRBV12-3/TRBV12-4|TRBJ2-5|TRBD2|few|15
TGTGCCAGCAGACATAGCGGGGGGGGCCAAGAGACCCAGTACTTC
CASRHSGGGQETQYF
>TRBV12-3/TRBV12-4|TRBJ1-1|NA|many|16
TGTGCCAGCAGCCCCCCCAGGGTAGGGTGGAACACTGAAGCTTTCTTT
CASSPPRVGWNTEAFF
>TRBV11-2|TRBJ2-3|TRBD2|NA|14
TGTGCCAGCAGCAGCGGGGTTAGCACAGATACGCAGTATTTT
CASSSGVSTDTQYF
>TRBV20-1|TRBJ1-5|TRBD1|NA|14
TGCAGTGCCTTCAGAGGACAGGGGTCGCAGCCCCAGCATTTT
CSAFRGQGSQPQHF
>TRBV7-9|TRBJ1-1|NA|few|12
TGTGCCATCCCTGACAAGAACACTGAAGCTTTCTTT
CAIPDKNTEAFF
>TRBV7-9|TRBJ2-5|NA|NA|15
TGTGCCAGCAGTCCCGGGTCCTCGAACCAAGAGACCCAGTACTTC
CASSPGSSNQETQYF
>TRBV5-6|TRBJ2-1|NA|many|15
TGTGCCAGCAGCTTGGGGGGGATCTCCTACAATGAGCAGTTCTTC
CASSLGGISYNEQFF
>TRBV7-9|TRBJ2-5|TRBD2|many|15
TGTGCCAGCAGCTCCGGGACTACACCTCGGGAGACCCAGTACTTC
CASSSGTTPRETQYF
>TRBV20-1|TRBJ2-1|NA|many|13
TGCAGTGCCCGCCGGCCCGGGGGCAATGAGCAGTTCTTC
CSARRPGGNEQFF
>TRBV2|TRBJ1-5|TRBD1|many|17
TGTGCCAGCAGAGAACTCACTACAGGGGGGAGCAATCAGCCCCAGCATTTT
CASRELTTGGSNQPQHF
>TRBV6-2/TRBV6-3|TRBJ2-5|TRBD1|many|14
TGTGCCAGCACCCCGGGACAGGGATCGAAGACCCAGTACTTC
CASTPGQGSKTQYF
>TRBV5-1|TRBJ2-5|TRBD2|NA|16
TGCGCCAGCAGCGCCACTAGCGGGGGGGCGTTTCGGACCCAGTACTTC
CASSATSGGAFRTQYF
>TRBV29-1|TRBJ1-2|TRBD1|many|14
TGCAGCGTAGGACAGGGTATGGCTAACTATGGCTACACCTTC
CSVGQGMANYGYTF
>TRBV29-1|TRBJ2-7|TRBD1|many|12
TGCAGCGTCCGACAGGGAACCTACGAGCAGTACTTC
CSVRQGTYEQYF